The 14 T cell receptor beta chains presented below share a single source sample, sequenced in a study of control samples from healthy donors and cancer patients. Generated by immunoSEQ multiplex PCR, the TCRdb table keeps only in-frame clones and is missing some. The sample yields 120,000 to 150,000 clones, approximately 86% seen once. Sequenced: blood. These receptors were taken from a woman aged 25-40 years in good health.

The chain links TRBV30 to TRBJ1-5; 7 bases fit TRBD1. This CDR3 is built from 12 residues. Germline CDR1 reads GTSNPN; CDR2 reads SVGIG (reference sequence). Trimming removed 4 bases from V and 5 bases from J; junction bases left unmatched: 2. Here the CDR3 DNA reads TGTGCCTGGAAGCAGGGGGATCAGCCCCAGCATTTT. This gives the protein CAWKQGDQPQHF.

About this clone: Germline and junction disagree at one end, which may indicate a read error. The V call is TRBV28, the J call TRBJ1-6; TRBD1 agrees at 7 bases. Germline CDR1 is MDHEN and CDR2 is SYDVKM. This CDR3 comprises 16 residues. CDR3 DNA: TGTGCCAGCAGTCCGCCGACAGGGTCCTCTAATTCACCCCTCCACTTT. Protein: CASSPPTGSSNSPLHF.

This chain joins TRBV28 and TRBJ2-6; 7 nucleotides align to TRBD1. V trimming: 5 bases; J trimming: 4 bases; junction bases outside the gene matches: 8. CDR1 MDHEN and CDR2 SYDVKM come from the germline V gene. The CDR3 spans 16 residues. CDR3 sequence (DNA): TGTGCCAGCAGTCGCCCAGGGGGTTCCGGGGCCAACGTCCTGACTTTC. Protein: CASSRPGGSGANVLTF.

J is TRBJ2-1 and V is TRBV25-1; possible D gene TRBD2, 6 bases. V shed 5 bases and J shed 9 bases, with 8 bases lying between them. The CDR3 length is 11 residues. Germline lookup yields CDR1 MGHDK and CDR2 SYGVNS. The CDR3, as DNA: TGTGCCAGCAGTCCCGGGGGTGAGCAGTTCTTC. Protein product: CASSPGGEQFF.

The chain couples TRBV5-4 to TRBJ2-7; 13 bases are a match to TRBD2. V lost 4 bases to trimming and J lost 7 bases; unmatched junction nucleotides: 17. The CDR3 runs 18 residues. Looked up from germline, CDR1 is SGHNT and CDR2 is YYREEE (reference sequence). The CDR3 reads CASSKKGLAGASDREQYF. The CDR3 DNA is TGTGCCAGCAGCAAAAAAGGACTAGCGGGAGCTTCCGACAGGGAGCAGTACTTC.

The rearrangement links TRBV10-2 to TRBJ2-3, with D possibly TRBD1 on 6 matching bases. The germline V gene has CDR1 WSHSY and CDR2 SAAADI. Trimming removed 5 bases from V and 0 bases from J, with 12 bases in between. The CDR3 length is 15 residues. Here the CDR3 reads CASSSNRVSTDTQYF. CDR3 DNA sequence: TGCGCCAGCAGTAGTAACAGGGTTAGCACAGATACGCAGTATTTT.

This chain links TRBV11-2 with TRBJ2-1; no reliable D call. CDR1 and CDR2 from the germline V gene are SGHAT and FQNNGV. Trimming took 5 bases from V and 8 from J, leaving 16 bases between them. The CDR3 contains 14 residues. This chain's CDR3 is CASSPTTGRHEQFF. DNA for the CDR3: TGTGCCAGCAGCCCTACTACCGGGCGGCATGAGCAGTTCTTC. Using reference TRBV11-2 and TRBJ2-1 for the parts outside the CDR3, the full variable domain is EAGVAQSPRYKIIEKRQSVAFWCNPISGHATLYWYQQILGQGPKLLIQFQNNGVVDDSQLPKDRFSAERLKGVDSTLKIQPAKLEDSAVYLCASSPTTGRHEQFFGPGTRLTVL.

The CDR3 bases are TGTGCCAGCATGAGGTCTATGGGTGATCAGCCCCAGCATTTT. Protein sequence: CASMRSMGDQPQHF. The genes are TRBV28 and TRBJ1-5, with D uncertain. Germline V gives CDR1 MDHEN, CDR2 SYDVKM. With 7 bases removed from V and 5 bases from J, the gap between germline ends came to 15 bases. CDR3 length equals 14 residues. Full variable domain (outside the CDR3, taken from reference TRBV28 and TRBJ1-5): DVKVTQSSRYLVKRTGEKVFLECVQDMDHENMFWYRQDPGLGLRLIYFSYDVKMKEKGDIPEGYSVSREKKERFSLILESASTNQTSMYLCASMRSMGDQPQHFGDGTRLSIL.

The rearrangement joins TRBV18 to TRBJ1-2; D unresolved. The germline V gene has CDR1 KGHSH and CDR2 LQKENI. The length of the CDR3 is 15 residues. Trimming removed 1 base at V and 0 bases at J, with 9 bases between. The CDR3 region has the DNA TGTGCCAGCTCACCACAACAAGAATCTAACTATGGCTACACCTTC. Its translation is CASSPQQESNYGYTF. The whole variable domain, remainder taken from reference TRBV18 and TRBJ1-2, is NAGVMQNPRHLVRRRGQEARLRCSPMKGHSHVYWYRQLPEEGLKFMVYLQKENIIDESGMPKERFSAEFPKEGPSILRIQQVVRGDSAAYFCASSPQQESNYGYTFGSGTRLTVV.

The chain joins TRBV28 to TRBJ2-3, with TRBD1 matching 8 bases. Germline loops: CDR1 MDHEN, CDR2 SYDVKM. CDR3 length: 14 amino acids. V was pared by 5 bases and J by 6 bases, with 7 bases of the junction left unmatched. In nucleotides, the CDR3 is TGTGCCAGCAGTGGCCAGGGGGCCAGGGATACGCAGTATTTT. Protein sequence: CASSGQGARDTQYF. The full variable domain, its missing parts supplied by reference TRBV28 and TRBJ2-3, is DVKVTQSSRYLVKRTGEKVFLECVQDMDHENMFWYRQDPGLGLRLIYFSYDVKMKEKGDIPEGYSVSREKKERFSLILESASTNQTSMYLCASSGQGARDTQYFGPGTRLTVL.

The chain is built from TRBV11-2 and TRBJ1-6; the D is unclear. The germline V gene has CDR1 SGHAT and CDR2 FQNNGV. This CDR3 comprises 13 residues. The V end lost 8 bases, the J end lost 7 bases, and 12 bases lay between the germline ends. The CDR3 DNA reads TGTGCCAGCGGGAAACTTTCAAATTCACCCCTCCACTTT. This sequence encodes CASGKLSNSPLHF.

V usage is TRBV3-1 (or the pseudogene TRBV3-2) and J usage is TRBJ1-1; D uncertain. Trimming took 0 bases from V and 3 from J, leaving 11 bases between them. The CDR3 is 15 amino acids. Germline V gene lookup returns CDR1 LGHDT and CDR2 YNNKEL (reference sequence). CDR3 sequence: CASSQDRPGYTEAFF. The CDR3 nucleotides read TGTGCCAGCAGCCAAGATCGCCCGGGGTACACTGAAGCTTTCTTT.

J is TRBJ2-7 and V is TRBV30; 7 bases map to TRBD1. The CDR3 loop spans 16 amino acids. Trimming cost V 0 bases and J 0 bases; bases outside gene matches: 8. Germline V lookup: CDR1 GTSNPN, CDR2 SVGIG (reference sequence). DNA of the CDR3: TGTGCCTGGAGTGTACTGTGGGACAGCTTCTCCTACGAGCAGTACTTC. Its protein is CAWSVLWDSFSYEQYF.

The CDR3 protein is CASQTGKETQYF. Written as DNA, the CDR3 is TGTGCCAGCCAGACAGGGAAAGAGACCCAGTACTTC. The chain links TRBV28 to TRBJ2-5, with 7 positions matching TRBD1. Trimming removed 8 bases from V and 3 bases from J; junction bases left unmatched: 3. Germline V gene lookup returns CDR1 MDHEN and CDR2 SYDVKM. The length of the CDR3 is 12 residues.